Below, 3 T cell receptor beta chains from the same sample are listed, as sequenced in a study of T cell repertoires in ileal Crohn's disease. The protocol was immunoSEQ multiplex PCR, while the TCRdb copy is restricted to in-frame clones and leaves out a portion. The sample carries roughly 8,400 clones, around 80% recorded once. Source material: ileal tissue. The source is an adult with Crohn's disease.

The J gene is TRBJ2-7, the V gene TRBV10-3; TRBD1 aligns across 7 bases. The CDR3 loop spans 12 amino acids. The germline gives CDR1 ENHRY, CDR2 SYGVKD. The V and J ends lost 10 bases and 5 bases, in that order; junction bases with no gene match: 8. CDR3 sequence (DNA): TGTGCCACCCGAACAGGGGTGGACGAGCAGTACTTC. Residues: CATRTGVDEQYF.

This chain connects TRBV30 to TRBJ1-4; 9 bases are a match to TRBD1. Losses at the gene ends were 0 bases for V and 9 bases for J; bases not matched to a gene: 5. The V gene's germline CDR1 is GTSNPN and CDR2 SVGIG (reference sequence). The CDR3 covers 14 residues. The CDR3 nucleotides are TGTGCCTGGAGTGTATCCGGGACAGGGCAAAAACTGTTTTTT. Translation gives CAWSVSGTGQKLFF. The full variable domain, in which reference TRBV30 and TRBJ1-4 provide the parts outside the CDR3, is SQTIHQWPATLVQPVGSPLSLECTVEGTSNPNLYWYRQAAGRGLQLLFYSVGIGQISSEVPQNLSASRPQDRQFILSSKKLLLSDSGFYLCAWSVSGTGQKLFFGSGTQLSVL.

The CDR3 bases are TGTGCCAGCGGCTGGGAGATATTTAACTACGAGCAGTACTTC. Translating it yields CASGWEIFNYEQYF. This sequence joins TRBV6-1 and TRBJ2-7; TRBD2 might be the D (5 bases). Trimming pared 8 bases from V and 3 bases from J, leaving 17 bases between. This CDR3 region has 14 residues. Germline CDR1 MNHNS, CDR2 SASEGT.